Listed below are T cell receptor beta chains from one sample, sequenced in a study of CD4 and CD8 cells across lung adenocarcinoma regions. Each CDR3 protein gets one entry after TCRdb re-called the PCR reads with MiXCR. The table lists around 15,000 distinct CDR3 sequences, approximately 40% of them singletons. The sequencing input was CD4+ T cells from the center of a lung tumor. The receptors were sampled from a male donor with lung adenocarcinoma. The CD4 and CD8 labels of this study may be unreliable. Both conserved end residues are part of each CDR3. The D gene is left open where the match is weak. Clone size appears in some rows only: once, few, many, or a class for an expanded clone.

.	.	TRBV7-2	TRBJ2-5	TGTGCCAGCAGCTCCTTAGGGGGGGCGGGAGAGACCCAGTACTTC	CASSSLGGAGETQYF
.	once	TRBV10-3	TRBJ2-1	TGTGCGGGGCATGGGGGCCGTGACAAAGATACGCAGTATTTC	CAGHGGRDKDTQYF
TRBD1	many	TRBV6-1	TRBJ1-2	TGTGCCAGCAGTGGCCGGGACAGGGGGGATCTCGGCTACACCTTC	CASSGRDRGDLGYTF
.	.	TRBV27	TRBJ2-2	TGTGCCAGCAGTAGGAAAGGGGGAGCTAGCACCGGGGAGCTGTTTTTT	CASSRKGGASTGELFF
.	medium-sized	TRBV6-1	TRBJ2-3	TGTGCCAGCAGTCGGCAGACAGGAGATACGCAGTATTTT	CASSRQTGDTQYF
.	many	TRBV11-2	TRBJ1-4	TGTGCCAGCAGCTTACAAGCGGCGACTAATGAAAAACTGTTTTTT	CASSLQAATNEKLFF
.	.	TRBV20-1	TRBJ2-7	TGCAGTGCTCCCCACCCGGGTGCCAGGATCAGATCCTACGAGCAGTACTTC	CSAPHPGARIRSYEQYF
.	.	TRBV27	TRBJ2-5	TGTGCCAGCAGTTTGCGGGGGGCGACGACAGGGATCAGGTTTATTGCAGAGACCCAGTACTTC	CASSLRGATTGIRFIAETQYF
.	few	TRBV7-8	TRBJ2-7	TGTGCCAGCAGCTTAGCAAGGACAGCAGTCTCCTACGAGCAGTACTTC	CASSLARTAVSYEQYF
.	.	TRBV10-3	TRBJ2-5	TGTGCGGTTGGAGGGGGGCGAGAGACAGATACGCAGTACTTC	CAVGGGRETDTQYF
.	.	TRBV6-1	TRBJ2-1	TGTGCCAGCACCAGGACAGCGTCATCCTACAATGAGCAGTTCTTC	CASTRTASSYNEQFF
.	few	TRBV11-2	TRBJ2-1	TGTGCCAGCAGTAAGAGCGCAGCGGATGAGCAGTTCTTC	CASSKSAADEQFF